The 5 T cell receptor beta chains below come from one sample, sequenced in a study of long-term antiretroviral therapy in people with HIV. The authors ran the immunoSEQ assay, v3.0, at survey level. TCRdb's copy holds only in-frame clones and misses some; the assay was immunoSEQ multiplex PCR. Seen here are some 28,000 clones, about 93% observed once, and the top ten hold about a tenth. This specimen consisted of unsorted PBMCs, obtained 6.2 years after starting antiretroviral therapy. The source of these receptors is a middle-aged man with HIV.

In its sample, this clone was seen once. This CDR3 is CASSPRGDYNEQFF. The CDR3 nucleotides read TGTGCCAGCTCACCAAGGGGCGACTACAATGAGCAGTTCTTC. The chain recombines TRBV18 with TRBJ2-1; perhaps TRBD1 as D (5 bases). Germline CDR1 KGHSH, CDR2 LQKENI. The V and J ends lost 2 bases and 3 bases respectively, with 8 bases between them. The CDR3 covers 14 residues.

The chain recombines TRBV5-4 with TRBJ2-7; the match to TRBD1 covers 9 bases. V trimming: 0 bases; J trimming: 6 bases; junction bases outside the gene matches: 4. The CDR3 runs to 14 residues. Per germline, CDR1 SGHNT and CDR2 YYREEE (reference sequence). CDR3 nucleotide sequence: TGTGCCAGCAGCTTGGGGGACAGGGCGGGCGAGCAGTACTTC. Protein: CASSLGDRAGEQYF.

The chain carries TRBV6-6 and TRBJ2-4, with TRBD1 identical over 7 bases. The CDR3 is 15 residues long. CDR1 and CDR2 from the germline V gene are MNHNY and SVGAGI (reference sequence). V lost 2 bases to trimming and J lost 1 base; unmatched junction nucleotides: 2. The CDR3, as DNA: TGTGCCAGCAGTTACGGGGGACAGGCCAAAAACATTCAGTACTTC. Its translation: CASSYGGQAKNIQYF.

This clone was seen a handful of times. V usage is TRBV6-1 and J usage is TRBJ2-3; 11 nucleotides line up with TRBD2. Per germline, CDR1 MNHNS and CDR2 SASEGT. V lost 4 bases, J lost 2 bases, and 2 bases stayed unmatched. The CDR3 has 15 residues. The CDR3 reads CASSGLAGTTDTQYF. The DNA for the CDR3 is TGTGCCAGCAGTGGACTAGCGGGGACCACAGATACGCAGTATTTT.

The CDR3 region is CASSYGLGGSYEQYF. The CDR3 DNA reads TGTGCCAGCAGTTACGGTTTGGGGGGCTCCTACGAGCAGTACTTC. The J gene is TRBJ2-7, the V gene TRBV6-6; possible D gene TRBD2, 6 bases. Germline CDR1 is MNHNY and CDR2 is SVGAGI (reference sequence). V gave up 2 bases and J gave up 0 bases, with 11 bases separating them. This CDR3 spans 15 amino acids.